This T cell receptor (beta chain) was retrieved from a study of shared clonotypes between healthy human individuals. The ends were cut back, 3 bases at V and 3 bases at J, with 2 bases in the middle. From germline, CDR1 is MGHDK and CDR2 SYGVNS. There are 11 residues in the CDR3. Sequenced by immunoSEQ multiplex PCR; TCRdb stores in-frame clones only, minus some. The repertoire includes about 2,200,000 clones, 90% to 95% of them detected once, and under 2% sits in the top ten. Naive CD8 isolation took CD45RO-negative cells positively selected for CCR7 and excluded terminally differentiated effector memory CD45RA+ cells. Only Caucasian adults living in Nashville, Tennessee made up the donor group.

The material sequenced was naive CD8+ T cells from PBMCs. This clonotype was sampled from a man between 18 and 35 years old in good health. Some clones in this sample may be carry-over from other donors' samples. The rearrangement links TRBV25-1 to TRBJ1-1; D is unclear. The CDR3, as DNA: TGTGCCAGCAGTGAGGACACTGAAGCTTTCTTT. This codes for CASSEDTEAFF.